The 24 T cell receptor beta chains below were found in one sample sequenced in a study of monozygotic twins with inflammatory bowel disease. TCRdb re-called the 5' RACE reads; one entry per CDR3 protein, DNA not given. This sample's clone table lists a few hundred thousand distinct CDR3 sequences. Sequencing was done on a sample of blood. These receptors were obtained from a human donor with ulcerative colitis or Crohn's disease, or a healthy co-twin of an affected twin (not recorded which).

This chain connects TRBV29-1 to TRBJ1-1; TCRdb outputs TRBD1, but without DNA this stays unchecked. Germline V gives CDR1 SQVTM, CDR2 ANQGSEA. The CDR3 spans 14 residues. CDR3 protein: CSGSTGTGNTEAFF.

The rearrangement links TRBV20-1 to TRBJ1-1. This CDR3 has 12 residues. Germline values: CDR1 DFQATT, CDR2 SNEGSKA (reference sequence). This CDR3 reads CSAFNMNTEAFF.

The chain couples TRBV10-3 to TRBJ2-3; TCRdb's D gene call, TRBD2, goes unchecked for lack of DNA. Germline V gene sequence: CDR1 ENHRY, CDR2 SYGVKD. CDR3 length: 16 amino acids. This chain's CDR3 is CAIRPSPGLDTDTQYF.

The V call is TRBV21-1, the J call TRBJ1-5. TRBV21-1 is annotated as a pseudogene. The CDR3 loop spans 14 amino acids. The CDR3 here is CASSKGFGNQPQHF.

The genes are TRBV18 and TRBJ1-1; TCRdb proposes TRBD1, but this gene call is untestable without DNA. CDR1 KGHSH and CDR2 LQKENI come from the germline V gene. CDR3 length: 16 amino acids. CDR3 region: CASSPTQGASNTEAFF. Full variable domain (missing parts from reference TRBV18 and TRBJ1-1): NAGVMQNPRHLVRRRGQEARLRCSPMKGHSHVYWYRQLPEEGLKFMVYLQKENIIDESGMPKERFSAEFPKEGPSILRIQQVVRGDSAAYFCASSPTQGASNTEAFFGQGTRLTVV.

The CDR3 reads CASSFAGTGKSDTQYF. The chain uses TRBV5-1 and TRBJ2-3; TCRdb indicates TRBD1, and absent DNA this call remains unverified. Germline V gives CDR1 SGHRS, CDR2 YFSETQ. This CDR3 contains 16 residues.

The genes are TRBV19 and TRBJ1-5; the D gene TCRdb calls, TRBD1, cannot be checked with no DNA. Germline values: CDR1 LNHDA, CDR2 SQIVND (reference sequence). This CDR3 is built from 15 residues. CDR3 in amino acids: CASSKADRRNQPQHF.

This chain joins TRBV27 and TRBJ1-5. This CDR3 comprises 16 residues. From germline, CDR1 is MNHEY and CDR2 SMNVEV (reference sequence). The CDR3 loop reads CASSLLGSSRSRAQHF.

CDR3 loop: CASSPSGVNTGELFF. The chain recombines TRBV7-3 with TRBJ2-2; checking the TCRdb D call of TRBD2 is not possible without DNA. The CDR3 has 15 amino acids. Germline assignment: CDR1 SGHTA and CDR2 FQGTGA. The whole variable domain, filled in from reference TRBV7-3 and TRBJ2-2, reads GAGVSQTPSNKVTEKGKYVELRCDPISGHTALYWYRQSLGQGPEFLIYFQGTGAADDSGLPNDRFFAVRPEGSVSTLKIQRTERGDSAVYLCASSPSGVNTGELFFGEGSRLTVL.

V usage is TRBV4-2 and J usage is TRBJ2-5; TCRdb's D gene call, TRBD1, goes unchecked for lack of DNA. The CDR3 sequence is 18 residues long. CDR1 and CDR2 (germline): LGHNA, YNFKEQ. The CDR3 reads CASSQGVSGAKYQETQYF.

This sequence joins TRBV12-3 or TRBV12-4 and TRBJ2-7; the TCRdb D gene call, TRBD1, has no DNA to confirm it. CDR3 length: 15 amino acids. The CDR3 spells CASSFLGRYKYEQYF.

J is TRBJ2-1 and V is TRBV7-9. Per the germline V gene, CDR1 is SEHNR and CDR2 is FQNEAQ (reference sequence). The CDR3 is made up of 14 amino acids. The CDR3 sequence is CASSLVRTYNEQFF.

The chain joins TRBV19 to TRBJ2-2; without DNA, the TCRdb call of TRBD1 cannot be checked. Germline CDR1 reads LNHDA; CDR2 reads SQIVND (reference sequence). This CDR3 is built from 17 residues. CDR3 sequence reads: CASSMSDRGGRTGELFF. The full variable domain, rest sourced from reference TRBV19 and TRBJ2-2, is DGGITQSPKYLFRKEGQNVTLSCEQNLNHDAMYWYRQDPGQGLRLIYYSQIVNDFQKGDIAEGYSVSREKKESFPLTVTSAQKNPTAFYLCASSMSDRGGRTGELFFGEGSRLTVL.

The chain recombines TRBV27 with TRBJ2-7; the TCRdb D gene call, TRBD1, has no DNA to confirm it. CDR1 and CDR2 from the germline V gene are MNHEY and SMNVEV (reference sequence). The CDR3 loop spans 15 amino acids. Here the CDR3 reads CASSYRGTPRYEQYF.

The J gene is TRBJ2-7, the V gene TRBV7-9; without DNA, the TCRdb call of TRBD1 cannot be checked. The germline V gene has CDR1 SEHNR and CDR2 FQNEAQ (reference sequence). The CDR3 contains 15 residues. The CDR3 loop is CASSSPRQGTYEQYF.

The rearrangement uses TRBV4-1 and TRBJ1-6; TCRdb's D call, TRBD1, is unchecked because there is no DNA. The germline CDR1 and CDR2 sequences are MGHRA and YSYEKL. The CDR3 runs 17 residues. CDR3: CASSQGGAGQGRSPLHF.

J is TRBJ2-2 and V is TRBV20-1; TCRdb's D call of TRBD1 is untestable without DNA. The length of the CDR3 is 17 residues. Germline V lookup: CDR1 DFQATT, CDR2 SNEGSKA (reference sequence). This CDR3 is CSARDLGPVGRTGELFF.

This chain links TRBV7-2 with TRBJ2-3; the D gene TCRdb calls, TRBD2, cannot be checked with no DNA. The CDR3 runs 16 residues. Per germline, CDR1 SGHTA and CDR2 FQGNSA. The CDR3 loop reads CASIDRRRVGTDTQYF.

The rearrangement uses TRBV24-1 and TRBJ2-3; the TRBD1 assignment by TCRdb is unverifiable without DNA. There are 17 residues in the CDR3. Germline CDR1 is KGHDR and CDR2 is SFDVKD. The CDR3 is CATSDSRTGDGTDTQYF.

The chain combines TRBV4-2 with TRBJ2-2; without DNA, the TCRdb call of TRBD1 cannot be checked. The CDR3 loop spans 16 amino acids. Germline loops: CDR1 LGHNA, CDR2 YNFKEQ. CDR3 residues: CASSQARQGATGELFF.

The CDR3 protein is CSVGRGTPNTGELFF. The rearrangement links TRBV29-1 to TRBJ2-2; TCRdb lists TRBD1, though no DNA is available to test this call. The CDR3 is 15 amino acids. Germline lookup yields CDR1 SQVTM and CDR2 ANQGSEA.

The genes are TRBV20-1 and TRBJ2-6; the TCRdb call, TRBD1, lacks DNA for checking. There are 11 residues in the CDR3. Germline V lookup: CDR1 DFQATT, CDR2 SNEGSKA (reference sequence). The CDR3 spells CSARALAVLTF.

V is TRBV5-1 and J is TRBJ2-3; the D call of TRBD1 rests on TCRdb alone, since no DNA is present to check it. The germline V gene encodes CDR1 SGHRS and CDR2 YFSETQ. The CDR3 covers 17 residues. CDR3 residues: CASSLGQGLISTDTQYF.

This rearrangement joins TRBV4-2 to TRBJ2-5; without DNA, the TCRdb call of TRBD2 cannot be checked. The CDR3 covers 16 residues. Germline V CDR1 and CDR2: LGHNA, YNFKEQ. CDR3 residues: CASSQERGLGEETQYF.